Listed below are T cell receptor beta chains from one sample, sequenced in a study of human T cells and chemical hapten exposure. Via MiXCR, TCRdb re-called the RACE reads, giving one row per CDR3 protein. This table has about 300,000 distinct CDR3 sequences, around 5.5% appearing once. Sequenced material: whole blood, taken in connection with sensitization to the hapten diphenylcyclopropenone (DPC). The receptor source for this set is a woman aged 18-30 years with alopecia areata. Some clones in this sample may be carry-over from other donors' samples. CDR3s include the opening cysteine and the closing phenylalanine or tryptophan. The D gene is left open where the match is weak. Not all rows give a size; the values are once, few, many and, for expanded clones, a class.

D | size | J | V | DNA | CDR3
NA | NA | TRBJ1-2 | TRBV28 | TGTGCCAGCAGTTACAGGCGACCGAACTATGGCTACACCTTC | CASSYRRPNYGYTF
NA | few | TRBJ1-1 | TRBV5-6 | TGTGCCAGCAGCCCTAAGGGGGGGTTTGACACTGAAGCTTTCTTT | CASSPKGGFDTEAFF
NA | few | TRBJ1-4 | TRBV5-1 | TGCGCCAGCACCCGTGGGGGGATCGACGAAAAACTGTTTTTT | CASTRGGIDEKLFF
TRBD1 | NA | TRBJ1-2 | TRBV20-1 | TGCAGTGCTCACAGGGGGCAAACAGGAGGGTATGGCTACACCTTC | CSAHRGQTGGYGYTF
NA | few | TRBJ1-6 | TRBV7-2 | TGTGCCAGCAGCCGACCGCGCATAATCTCCTATAATTCACCCCTCCACTTT | CASSRPRIISYNSPLHF
TRBD2 | NA | TRBJ2-1 | TRBV12-3/TRBV12-4 | TGTGCCAGCAGTTTGGGGCTAGCGGTCAATGAGCAGTTCTTC | CASSLGLAVNEQFF
NA | few | TRBJ2-3 | TRBV20-1 | TGCAGTGCTGCACCAATGGGCGGACTCAGCACAGATACGCAGTATTTT | CSAAPMGGLSTDTQYF
NA | many | TRBJ2-3 | TRBV3-1 | TGTGCCAGCAGCCCCCTTAGGTCCAGGGAGGATACGCAGTATTTT | CASSPLRSREDTQYF
NA | NA | TRBJ1-5 | TRBV6-1 | TGTGCCAGCAGTTCGGTGTATAGCAATCAGCCCCAGCATTTT | CASSSVYSNQPQHF
NA | NA | TRBJ1-4 | TRBV11-2 | TGTGCCAGCAGCTCTTCCAGGGGAAGAGAGGAAAAACTGTTTTTT | CASSSSRGREEKLFF